The source of this T cell receptor (beta chain) is a study of blood T cells in healthy people across ages. Turning to the study itself: With template switching, about one barcoded beta molecule was captured per two T cells. General study findings and limits: It was the long-lived donors that had more naive CD4+ cells and higher diversity than aged donors.

Notes on this clonotype: Its antigen is undetermined.

Samples each had at least 5.5 micrograms of total RNA extracted. The authors ran a second PCR of roughly 7 to 11 cycles using a sample-barcoded 5' primer and a J-beta primer mix. Every sample gave at least 2.5 million paired-end reads containing CDR3. TCRdb reprocessed the 5' RACE reads via MiXCR and lists one record per CDR3 protein. The sample lists some 1.5 million distinct CDR3 sequences; about 45% were seen once. The germline V gene encodes CDR1 SGHKS and CDR2 YYEKEE (reference sequence). The CDR3 is 14 residues long. The J segment lost 3 bases and the V segment lost 3 bases, leaving 4 bases of the junction unmatched.

This TCR derives from a woman aged 18-29 years in good health. The chain recombines TRBV5-5 with TRBJ2-3, with 7 bases identical to TRBD2. Sequencing was done on a sample of blood. CDR3 loop: CASSSPSGTDTQYF. CDR3 sequence (DNA): TGTGCCAGCAGCTCGCCTAGCGGAACAGATACGCAGTATTTT.